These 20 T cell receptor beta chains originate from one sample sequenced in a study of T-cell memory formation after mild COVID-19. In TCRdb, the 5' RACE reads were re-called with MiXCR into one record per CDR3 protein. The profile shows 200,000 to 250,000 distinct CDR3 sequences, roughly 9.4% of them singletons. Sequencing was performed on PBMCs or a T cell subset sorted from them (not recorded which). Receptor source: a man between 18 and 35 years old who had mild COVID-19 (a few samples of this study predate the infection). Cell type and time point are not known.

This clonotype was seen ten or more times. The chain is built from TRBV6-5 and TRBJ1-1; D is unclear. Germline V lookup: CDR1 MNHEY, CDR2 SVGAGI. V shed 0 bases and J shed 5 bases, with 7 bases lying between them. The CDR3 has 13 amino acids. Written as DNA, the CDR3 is TGTGCCAGCAGTTACTCGAGAGGAACTGAAGCTTTCTTT. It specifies CASSYSRGTEAFF.

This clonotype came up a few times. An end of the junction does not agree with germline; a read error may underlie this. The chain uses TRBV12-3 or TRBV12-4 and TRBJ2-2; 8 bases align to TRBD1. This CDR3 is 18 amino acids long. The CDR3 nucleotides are TGTGCCAGCAGTCCCAACCAAGGACAGGGATTAGACACCGGGGAGCTGTGTTTT. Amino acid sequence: CASSPNQGQGLDTGELCF.

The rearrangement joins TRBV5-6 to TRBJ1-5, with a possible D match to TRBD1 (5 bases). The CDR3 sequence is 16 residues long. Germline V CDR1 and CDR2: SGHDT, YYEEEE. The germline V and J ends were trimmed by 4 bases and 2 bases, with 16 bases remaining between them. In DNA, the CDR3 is TGTGCCAGCAGCCTAGGGACGGGGTCGCGCAATCAGCCCCAGCATTTT. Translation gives CASSLGTGSRNQPQHF.

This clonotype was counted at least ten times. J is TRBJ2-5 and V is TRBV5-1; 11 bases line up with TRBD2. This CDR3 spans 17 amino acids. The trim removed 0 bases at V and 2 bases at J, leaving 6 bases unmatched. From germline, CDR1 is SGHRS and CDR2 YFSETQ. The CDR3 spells CASSLAVTSGGQETQYF. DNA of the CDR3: TGCGCCAGCAGCTTGGCCGTCACTAGCGGGGGACAAGAGACCCAGTACTTC.

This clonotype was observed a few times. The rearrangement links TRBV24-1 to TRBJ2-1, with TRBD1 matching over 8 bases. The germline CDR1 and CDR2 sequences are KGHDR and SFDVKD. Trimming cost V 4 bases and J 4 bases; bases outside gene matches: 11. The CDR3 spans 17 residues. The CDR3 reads CATSESGTGYPYNEQFF. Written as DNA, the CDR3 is TGTGCCACCAGTGAGTCCGGGACAGGTTATCCATACAATGAGCAGTTCTTC.

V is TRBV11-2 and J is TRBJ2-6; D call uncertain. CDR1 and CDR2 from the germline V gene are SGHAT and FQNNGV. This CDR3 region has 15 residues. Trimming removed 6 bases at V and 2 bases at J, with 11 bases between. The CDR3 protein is CASRKIQTGANVLTF. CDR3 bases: TGTGCCAGCAGGAAGATCCAGACTGGGGCCAACGTCCTGACTTTC.

Written as DNA, the CDR3 is TGTGCCAGCAGTTATGGGTTGAATCAGCCCCAGCATTTT. It yields the protein CASSYGLNQPQHF. The rearrangement joins TRBV6-5 to TRBJ1-5; D remains unclear. The CDR3 runs 13 residues. Per the germline V gene, CDR1 is MNHEY and CDR2 is SVGAGI. Trimming removed 3 bases at V and 4 bases at J, with 7 bases between.

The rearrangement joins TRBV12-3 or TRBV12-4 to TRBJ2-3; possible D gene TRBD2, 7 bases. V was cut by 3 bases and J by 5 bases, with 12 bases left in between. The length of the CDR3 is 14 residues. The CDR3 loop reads CASSFIGGEDTQYF. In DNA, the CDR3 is TGTGCCAGCAGTTTTATAGGGGGGGAAGATACGCAGTATTTT.

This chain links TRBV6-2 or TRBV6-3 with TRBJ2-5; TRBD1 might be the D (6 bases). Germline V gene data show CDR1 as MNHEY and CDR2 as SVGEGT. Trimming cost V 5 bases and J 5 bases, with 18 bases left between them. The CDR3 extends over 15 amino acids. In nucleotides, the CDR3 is TGTGCCAGCAGTCCGGGACACAGCCCTACGGAGACCCAGTACTTC. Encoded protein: CASSPGHSPTETQYF.

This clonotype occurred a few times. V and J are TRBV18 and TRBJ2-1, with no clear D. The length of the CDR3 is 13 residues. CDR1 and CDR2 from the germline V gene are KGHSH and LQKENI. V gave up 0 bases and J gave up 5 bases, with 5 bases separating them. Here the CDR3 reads CASSPPANNEQFF. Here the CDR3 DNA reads TGTGCCAGCTCACCACCGGCGAACAATGAGCAGTTCTTC.

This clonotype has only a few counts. The CDR3 sequence: CASSPQGRPYEQYF. CDR3 DNA sequence: TGTGCCAGCAGTCCACAGGGGCGCCCCTACGAGCAGTACTTC. The rearrangement joins TRBV12-3 or TRBV12-4 to TRBJ2-7; 7 bases are shared with TRBD1. The CDR3 loop spans 14 amino acids. V was pared by 5 bases and J by 2 bases, with 6 bases of the junction left unmatched.

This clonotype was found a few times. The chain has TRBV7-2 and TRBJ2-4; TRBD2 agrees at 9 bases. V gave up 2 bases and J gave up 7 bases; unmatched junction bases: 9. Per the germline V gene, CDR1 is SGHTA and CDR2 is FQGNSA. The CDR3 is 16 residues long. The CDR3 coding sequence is TGTGCCAGCAGCTTACAGCGGGGGGCGAGGACCAACATTCAGTACTTC. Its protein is CASSLQRGARTNIQYF.

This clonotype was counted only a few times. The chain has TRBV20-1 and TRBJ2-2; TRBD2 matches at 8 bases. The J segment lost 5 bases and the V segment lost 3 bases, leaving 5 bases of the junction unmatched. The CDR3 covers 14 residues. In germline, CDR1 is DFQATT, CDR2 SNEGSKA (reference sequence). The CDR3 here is CSAREIAGTGELFF. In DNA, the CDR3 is TGCAGTGCTAGGGAGATAGCGGGGACCGGGGAGCTGTTTTTT.

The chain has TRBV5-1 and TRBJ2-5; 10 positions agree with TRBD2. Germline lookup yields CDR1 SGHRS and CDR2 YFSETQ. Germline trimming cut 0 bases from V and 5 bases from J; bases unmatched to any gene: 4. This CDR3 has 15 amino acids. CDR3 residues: CASSLVLAGEETQYF. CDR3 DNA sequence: TGCGCCAGCAGCTTGGTTCTAGCGGGGGAGGAGACCCAGTACTTC.

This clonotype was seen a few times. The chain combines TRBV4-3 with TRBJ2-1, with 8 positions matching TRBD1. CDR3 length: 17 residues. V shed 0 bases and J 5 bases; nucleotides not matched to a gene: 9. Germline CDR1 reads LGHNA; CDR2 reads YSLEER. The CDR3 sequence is CASSQEERQGANNEQFF. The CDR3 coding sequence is TGCGCCAGCAGCCAAGAAGAGCGGCAGGGGGCGAACAATGAGCAGTTCTTC.

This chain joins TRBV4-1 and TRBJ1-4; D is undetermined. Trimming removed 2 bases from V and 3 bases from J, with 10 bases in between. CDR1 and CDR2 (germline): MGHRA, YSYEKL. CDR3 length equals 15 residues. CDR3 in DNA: TGCGCCAGCAGCCAACGAAAGAACGCTAATGAAAAACTGTTTTTT. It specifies CASSQRKNANEKLFF.

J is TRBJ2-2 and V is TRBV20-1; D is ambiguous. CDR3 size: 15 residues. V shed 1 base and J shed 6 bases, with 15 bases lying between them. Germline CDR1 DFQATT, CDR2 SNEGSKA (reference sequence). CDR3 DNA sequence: TGCAGTGCTAGAGCATCAGGCCCCGAGGCCGGGGAGCTGTTTTTT. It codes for CSARASGPEAGELFF.

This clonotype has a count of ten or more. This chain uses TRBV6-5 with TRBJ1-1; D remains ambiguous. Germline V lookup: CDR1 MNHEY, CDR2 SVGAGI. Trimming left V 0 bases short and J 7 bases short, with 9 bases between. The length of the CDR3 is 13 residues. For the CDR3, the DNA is TGTGCCAGCAGTTACTCCTGGCACCTTGAAGCTTTCTTT. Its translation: CASSYSWHLEAFF.

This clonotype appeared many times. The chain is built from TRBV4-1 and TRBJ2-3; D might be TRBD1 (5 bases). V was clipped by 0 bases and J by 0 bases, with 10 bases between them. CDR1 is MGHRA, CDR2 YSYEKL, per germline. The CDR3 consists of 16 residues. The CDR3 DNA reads TGCGCCAGCAGCCAAGAGGGGCTCCCTAGCACAGATACGCAGTATTTT. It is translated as CASSQEGLPSTDTQYF.

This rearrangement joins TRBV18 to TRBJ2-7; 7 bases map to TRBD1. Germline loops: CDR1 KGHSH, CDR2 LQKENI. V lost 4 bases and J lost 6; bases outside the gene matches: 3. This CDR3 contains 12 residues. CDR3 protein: CASSLTGVEQYF. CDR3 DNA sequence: TGTGCCAGCTCACTCACAGGGGTCGAGCAGTACTTC.